Below are 5 T cell receptor beta chains sequenced from a single sample in a study of patients and donors after allogeneic stem cell transplantation (dated by TCRdb to 2020 to 2022). To prepare the library, RT-PCR was applied. The sequencer was a NextSeq 550. TCRdb ran its own pipeline on the public reads, namely fastp trimming at Q25 and MiXCR clone calling, and kept in-frame beta chains. Here each entry gathers all rows of one CDR3 protein and keeps the most common genes and DNA. Within this sample are roughly 230,000 distinct CDR3 sequences, with less than 15% of them counted one time only. 11% of the sample belongs to the ten largest clones. The sequencing input was blood, either unsorted or a sorted T cell fraction (not recorded which). These receptors all stem from a human donor who was either an allogeneic HSCT recipient or a stem cell or donor lymphocyte infusion donor (not recorded which). It is not recorded whose cells these are; they may come from a transplant donor.

This clonotype was observed a few times. The V call is TRBV4-1, the J call TRBJ2-7; D is perhaps TRBD2 (6 bases). Germline V lookup: CDR1 MGHRA, CDR2 YSYEKL. This CDR3 is built from 14 residues. V lost 3 bases and J 5 bases, leaving 14 bases between the germline ends. The CDR3, as DNA: TGCGCCAGCAGCCAGGGGGGTGTCCCAAACGAGCAGTACTTC. It translates to CASSQGGVPNEQYF.

V usage is TRBV20-1 and J usage is TRBJ1-2; TRBD1 matches 10 bases. This CDR3 has 12 residues. The J segment lost 6 bases and the V segment lost 5 bases, leaving 3 bases of the junction unmatched. The V gene's germline CDR1 is DFQATT and CDR2 SNEGSKA (reference sequence). CDR3 sequence reads: CSAGGQGNGYTF. Here the CDR3 DNA reads TGCAGTGCTGGGGGACAGGGGAATGGCTACACCTTC.

V and J are TRBV30 and TRBJ1-2, with 7 bases lining up with TRBD1. The CDR3 has 14 amino acids. V lost 0 bases, J lost 6 bases, and 7 bases stayed unmatched. Germline-derived CDR1 and CDR2 are GTSNPN and SVGIG (reference sequence). CDR3 amino acids: CAWSVLTGDNGYTF. The CDR3 DNA is TGTGCCTGGAGTGTACTCACAGGGGATAATGGCTACACCTTC.

The V gene is TRBV19, the J gene TRBJ1-5, with D uncertain. The germline V and J ends were trimmed by 1 base and 1 base, with 14 bases remaining between them. Germline-derived CDR1 and CDR2 are LNHDA and SQIVND (reference sequence). The CDR3 has 17 amino acids. This chain's CDR3 is CASSIAPPGRSNQPQHF. CDR3 nucleotide sequence: TGTGCCAGTAGTATAGCCCCCCCGGGGAGGAGCAATCAGCCCCAGCATTTT.

As for this clonotype: A much larger clone is a single base away; this may be a read error. CDR3 sequence reads: CSATALAGGPTKNIQYF. The CDR3 DNA sequence: TGCAGTGCTACTGCACTAGCGGGGGGGCCGACCAAAAACATTCAGTACTTC. V usage is TRBV20-1 and J usage is TRBJ2-4; TRBD2 matches 13 bases. V lost 4 bases, J lost 2 bases, and 8 bases stayed unmatched. Germline lookup yields CDR1 DFQATT and CDR2 SNEGSKA (reference sequence). The CDR3 length is 17 residues.